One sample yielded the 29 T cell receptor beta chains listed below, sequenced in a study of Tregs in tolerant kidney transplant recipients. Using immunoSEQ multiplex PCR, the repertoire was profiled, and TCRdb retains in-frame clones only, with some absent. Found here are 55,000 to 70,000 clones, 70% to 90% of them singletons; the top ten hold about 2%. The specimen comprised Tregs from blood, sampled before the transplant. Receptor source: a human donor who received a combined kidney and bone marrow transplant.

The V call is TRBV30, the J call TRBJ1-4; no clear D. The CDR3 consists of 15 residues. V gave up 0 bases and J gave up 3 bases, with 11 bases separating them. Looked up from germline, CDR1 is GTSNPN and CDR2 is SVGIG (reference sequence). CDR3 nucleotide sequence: TGTGCCTGGAGTGTAGATGGGCAGCCTAATGAAAAACTGTTTTTT. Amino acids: CAWSVDGQPNEKLFF.

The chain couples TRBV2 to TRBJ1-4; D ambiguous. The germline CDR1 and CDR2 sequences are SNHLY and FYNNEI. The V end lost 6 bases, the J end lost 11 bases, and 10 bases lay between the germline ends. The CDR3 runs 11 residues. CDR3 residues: CASSPLDKLFF. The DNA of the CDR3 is TGTGCCAGCAGCCCCTTAGACAAACTGTTTTTT.

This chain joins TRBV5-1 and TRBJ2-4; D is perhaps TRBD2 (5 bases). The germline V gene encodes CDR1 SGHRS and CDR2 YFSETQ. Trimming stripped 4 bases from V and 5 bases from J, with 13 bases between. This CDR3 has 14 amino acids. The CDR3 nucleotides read TGCGCCAGCAGCGCGCTCGGGGTAGAAAACATTCAGTACTTC. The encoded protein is CASSALGVENIQYF.

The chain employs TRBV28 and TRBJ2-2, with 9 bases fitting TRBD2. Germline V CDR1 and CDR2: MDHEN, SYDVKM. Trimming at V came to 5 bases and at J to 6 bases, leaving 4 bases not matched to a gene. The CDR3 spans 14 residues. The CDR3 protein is CASSEAGGPGELFF. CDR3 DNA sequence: TGTGCCAGCAGTGAAGCGGGAGGTCCCGGGGAGCTGTTTTTT.

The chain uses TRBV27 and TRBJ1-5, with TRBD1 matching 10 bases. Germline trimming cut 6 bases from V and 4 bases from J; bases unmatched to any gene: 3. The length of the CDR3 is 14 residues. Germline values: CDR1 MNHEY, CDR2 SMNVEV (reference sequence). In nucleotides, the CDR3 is TGTGCCAGCAGACCGGGACAGGGGAATCAGCCCCAGCATTTT. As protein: CASRPGQGNQPQHF.

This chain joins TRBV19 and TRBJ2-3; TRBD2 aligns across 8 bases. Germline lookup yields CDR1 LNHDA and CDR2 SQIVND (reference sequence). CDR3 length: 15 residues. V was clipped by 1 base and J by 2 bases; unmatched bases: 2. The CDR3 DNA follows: TGTGCCAGTAGTATAGTTAGCGGGGACACAGATACGCAGTATTTT. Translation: CASSIVSGDTDTQYF.

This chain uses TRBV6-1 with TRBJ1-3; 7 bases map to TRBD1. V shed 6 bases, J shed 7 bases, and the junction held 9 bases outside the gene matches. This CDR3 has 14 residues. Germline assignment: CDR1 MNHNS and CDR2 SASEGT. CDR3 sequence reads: CASRPTGTGNTIYF. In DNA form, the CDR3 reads TGTGCCAGCAGACCGACAGGGACCGGCAACACCATATATTTT.

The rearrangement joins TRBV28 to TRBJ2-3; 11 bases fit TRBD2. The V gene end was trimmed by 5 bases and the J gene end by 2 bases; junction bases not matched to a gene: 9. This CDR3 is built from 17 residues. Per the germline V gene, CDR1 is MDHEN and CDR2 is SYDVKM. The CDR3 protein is CASSPEGTSGHTDTQYF. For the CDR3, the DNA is TGTGCCAGCAGTCCTGAAGGGACTAGCGGCCACACAGATACGCAGTATTTT.

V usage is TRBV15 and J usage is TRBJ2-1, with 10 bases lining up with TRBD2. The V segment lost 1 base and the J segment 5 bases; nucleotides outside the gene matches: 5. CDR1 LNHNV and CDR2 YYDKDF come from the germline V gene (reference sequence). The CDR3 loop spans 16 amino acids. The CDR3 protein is CATSRGSGRADNEQFF. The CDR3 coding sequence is TGTGCCACCAGCAGAGGCAGCGGGAGGGCCGACAATGAGCAGTTCTTC.

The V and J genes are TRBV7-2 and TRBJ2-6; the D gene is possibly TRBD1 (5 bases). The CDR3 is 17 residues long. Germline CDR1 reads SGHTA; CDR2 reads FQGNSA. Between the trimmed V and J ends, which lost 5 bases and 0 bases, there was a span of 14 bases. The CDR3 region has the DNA TGTGCCAGCAGCCCCCGAAGGGGTAGCTCTGGGGCCAACGTCCTGACTTTC. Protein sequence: CASSPRRGSSGANVLTF.

CDR3 nucleotide sequence: TGTGCCAGCAGCACAGCCGGGACAGATAAAAACATTCAGTACTTC. Amino acid sequence: CASSTAGTDKNIQYF. The genes are TRBV4-2 and TRBJ2-4; 7 positions agree with TRBD1. This CDR3 has 15 residues. Germline CDR1 LGHNA, CDR2 YNFKEQ. Trimming cost V 5 bases and J 4 bases; bases outside gene matches: 8.

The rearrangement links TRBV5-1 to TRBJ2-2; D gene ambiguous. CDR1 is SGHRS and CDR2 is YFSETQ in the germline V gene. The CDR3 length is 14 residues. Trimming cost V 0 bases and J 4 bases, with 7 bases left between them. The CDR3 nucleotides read TGCGCCAGCAGCTTGGACCCGATCACCGGGGAGCTGTTTTTT. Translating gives CASSLDPITGELFF.

CDR3 sequence (DNA): TGTGCCAGCAGCCCCATGATGGGGGTGATGAAGTTCTTC. Translation: CASSPMMGVMKFF. The chain combines TRBV14 with TRBJ2-1; the D call may be TRBD1 or TRBD2 (5 bases each). CDR1 is SGHDN and CDR2 is FVKESK in the germline V gene. Trimming took 4 bases from V and 14 from J, leaving 18 bases between them. There are 13 residues in the CDR3.

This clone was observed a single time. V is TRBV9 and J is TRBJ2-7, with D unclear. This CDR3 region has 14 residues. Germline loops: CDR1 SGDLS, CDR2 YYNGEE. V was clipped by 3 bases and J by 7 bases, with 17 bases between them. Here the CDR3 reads CASSDSPPRWEQYF. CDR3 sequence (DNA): TGTGCCAGCAGCGATAGCCCTCCCCGATGGGAGCAGTACTTC.

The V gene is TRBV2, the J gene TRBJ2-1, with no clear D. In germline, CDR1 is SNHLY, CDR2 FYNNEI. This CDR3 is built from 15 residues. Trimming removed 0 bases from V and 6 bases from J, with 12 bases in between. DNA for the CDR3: TGTGCCAGCAGTGAAGCGCTAGGGTACCCCAATGAGCAGTTCTTC. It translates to CASSEALGYPNEQFF. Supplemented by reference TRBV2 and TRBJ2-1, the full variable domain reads EPEVTQTPSHQVTQMGQEVILRCVPISNHLYFYWYRQILGQKVEFLVSFYNNEISEKSEIFDDQFSVERPDGSNFTLKIRSTKLEDSAMYFCASSEALGYPNEQFFGPGTRLTVL.

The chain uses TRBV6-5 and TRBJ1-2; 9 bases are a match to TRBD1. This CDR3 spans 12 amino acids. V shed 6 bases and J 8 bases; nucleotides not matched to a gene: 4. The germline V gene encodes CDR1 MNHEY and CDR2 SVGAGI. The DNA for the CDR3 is TGTGCCAGCAGAAGACAGGGGGGAGGCTACACCTTC. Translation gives CASRRQGGGYTF.

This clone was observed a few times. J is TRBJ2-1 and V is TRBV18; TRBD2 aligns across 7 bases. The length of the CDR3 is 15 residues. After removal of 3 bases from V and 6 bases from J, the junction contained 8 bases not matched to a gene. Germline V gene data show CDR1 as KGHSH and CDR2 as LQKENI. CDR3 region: CASSPKAGDLNEQFF. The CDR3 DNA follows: TGTGCCAGCTCACCCAAGGCGGGAGACCTCAATGAGCAGTTCTTC.

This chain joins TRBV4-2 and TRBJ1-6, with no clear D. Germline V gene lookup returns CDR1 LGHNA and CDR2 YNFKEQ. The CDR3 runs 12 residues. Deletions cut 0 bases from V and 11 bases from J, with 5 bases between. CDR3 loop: CASSQDGTPLHF. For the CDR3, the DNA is TGTGCCAGCAGCCAAGACGGGACACCCCTCCACTTT.

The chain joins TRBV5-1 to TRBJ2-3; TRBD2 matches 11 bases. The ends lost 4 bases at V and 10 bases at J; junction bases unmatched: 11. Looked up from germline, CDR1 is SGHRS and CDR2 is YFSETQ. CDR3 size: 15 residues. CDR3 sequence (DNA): TGCGCCAGCAGCGCGACTAGCGGGGCCACCATCGCGCAGTATTTT. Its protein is CASSATSGATIAQYF.

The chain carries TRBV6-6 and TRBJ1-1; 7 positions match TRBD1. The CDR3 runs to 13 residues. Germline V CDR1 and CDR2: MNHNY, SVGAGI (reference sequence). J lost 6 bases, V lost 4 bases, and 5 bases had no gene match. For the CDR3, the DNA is TGTGCCAGCAGTTCCGAGGGGGCCGCTGAAGCTTTCTTT. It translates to CASSSEGAAEAFF.

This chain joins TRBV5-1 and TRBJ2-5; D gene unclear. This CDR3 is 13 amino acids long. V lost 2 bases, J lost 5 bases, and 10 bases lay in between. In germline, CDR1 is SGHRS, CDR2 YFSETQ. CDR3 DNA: TGCGCCAGCAGCTTACAAGGGTTGGAGACCCAGTACTTC. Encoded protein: CASSLQGLETQYF.

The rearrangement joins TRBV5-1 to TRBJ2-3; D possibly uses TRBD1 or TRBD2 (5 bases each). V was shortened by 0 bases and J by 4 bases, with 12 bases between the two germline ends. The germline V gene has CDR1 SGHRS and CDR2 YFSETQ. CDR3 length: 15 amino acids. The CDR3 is CASSLEKGRADTQYF. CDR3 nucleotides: TGCGCCAGCAGCTTGGAAAAGGGGCGGGCAGATACGCAGTATTTT.

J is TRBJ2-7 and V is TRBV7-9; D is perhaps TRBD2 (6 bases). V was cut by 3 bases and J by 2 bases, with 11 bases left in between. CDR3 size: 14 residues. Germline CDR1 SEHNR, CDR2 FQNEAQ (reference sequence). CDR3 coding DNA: TGTGCCAGCAGCTTCCACGGGAGACCCTACGAGCAGTACTTC. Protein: CASSFHGRPYEQYF.

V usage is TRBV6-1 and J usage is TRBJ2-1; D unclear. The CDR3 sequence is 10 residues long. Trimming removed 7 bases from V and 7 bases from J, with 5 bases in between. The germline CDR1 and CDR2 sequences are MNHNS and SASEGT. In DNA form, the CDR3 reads TGTGCCAGCAATAGAAATGAGCAGTTCTTC. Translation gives CASNRNEQFF.

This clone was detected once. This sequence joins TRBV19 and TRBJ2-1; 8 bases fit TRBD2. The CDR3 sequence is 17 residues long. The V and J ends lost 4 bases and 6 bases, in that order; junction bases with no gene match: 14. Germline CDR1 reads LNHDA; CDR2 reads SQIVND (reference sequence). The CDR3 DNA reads TGTGCCAGTAGTACGCCCACCGGAGGGACTAGAATCAATGAGCAGTTCTTC. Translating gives CASSTPTGGTRINEQFF.

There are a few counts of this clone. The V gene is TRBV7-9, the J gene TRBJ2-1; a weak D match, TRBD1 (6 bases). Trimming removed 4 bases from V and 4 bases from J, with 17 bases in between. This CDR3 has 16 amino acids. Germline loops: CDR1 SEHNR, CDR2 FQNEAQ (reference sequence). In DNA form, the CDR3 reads TGTGCCAGCAGCTCAGGGGCCGGGTCGTCTTACAATGAGCAGTTCTTC. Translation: CASSSGAGSSYNEQFF.

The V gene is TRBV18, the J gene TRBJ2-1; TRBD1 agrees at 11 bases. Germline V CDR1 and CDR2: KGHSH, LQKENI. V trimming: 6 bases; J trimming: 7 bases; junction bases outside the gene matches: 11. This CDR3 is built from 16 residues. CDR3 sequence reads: CASSQATGTGGNEQFF. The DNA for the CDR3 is TGTGCCAGCTCTCAGGCAACCGGGACAGGGGGGAATGAGCAGTTCTTC.

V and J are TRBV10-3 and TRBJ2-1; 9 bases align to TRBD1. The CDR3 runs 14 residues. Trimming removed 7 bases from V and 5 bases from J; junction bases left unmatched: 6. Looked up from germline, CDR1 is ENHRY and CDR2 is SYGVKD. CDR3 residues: CAITGTGRHNEQFF. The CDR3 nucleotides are TGTGCCATCACGGGGACAGGGAGGCACAATGAGCAGTTCTTC.

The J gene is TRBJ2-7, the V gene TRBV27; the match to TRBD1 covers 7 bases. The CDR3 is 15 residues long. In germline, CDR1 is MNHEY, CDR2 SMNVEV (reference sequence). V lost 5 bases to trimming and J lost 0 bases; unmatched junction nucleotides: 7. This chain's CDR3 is CASSHKTGLSYEQYF. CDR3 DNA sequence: TGTGCCAGCAGTCATAAGACAGGGCTCTCCTACGAGCAGTACTTC.